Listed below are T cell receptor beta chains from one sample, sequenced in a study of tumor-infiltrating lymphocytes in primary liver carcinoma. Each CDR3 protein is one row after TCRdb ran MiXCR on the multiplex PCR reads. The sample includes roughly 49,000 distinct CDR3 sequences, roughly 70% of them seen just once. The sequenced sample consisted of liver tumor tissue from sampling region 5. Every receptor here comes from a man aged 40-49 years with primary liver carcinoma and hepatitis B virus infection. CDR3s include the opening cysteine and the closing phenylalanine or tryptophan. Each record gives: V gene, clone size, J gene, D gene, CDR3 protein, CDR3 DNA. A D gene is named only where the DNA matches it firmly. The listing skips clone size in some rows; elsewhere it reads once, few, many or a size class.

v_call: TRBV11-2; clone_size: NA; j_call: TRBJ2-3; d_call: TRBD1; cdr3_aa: CTSSFRDSADTQYF; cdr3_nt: TGTACCAGCAGCTTTCGGGACAGCGCAGATACACAGTATTTT
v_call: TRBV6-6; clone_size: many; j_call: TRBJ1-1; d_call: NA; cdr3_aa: CASNYQGQTDEAFF; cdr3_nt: TGTGCCAGCAACTACCAGGGCCAGACAGATGAAGCTTTCTTT
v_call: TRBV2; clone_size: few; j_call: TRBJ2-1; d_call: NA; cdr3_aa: CASRVKDNEQFF; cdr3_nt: TGTGCCAGCAGGGTGAAGGACAATGAGCAGTTCTTC
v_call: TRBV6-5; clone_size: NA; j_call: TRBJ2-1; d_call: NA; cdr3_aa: CASSWTANNEQFF; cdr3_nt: TGTGCCAGCAGCTGGACGGCCAACAATGAGCAGTTCTTC
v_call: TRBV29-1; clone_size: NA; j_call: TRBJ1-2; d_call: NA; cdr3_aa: CSVARTELDADHTF; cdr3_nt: TGCAGCGTTGCCCGGACAGAGCTTGATGCTGACCACACCTTC
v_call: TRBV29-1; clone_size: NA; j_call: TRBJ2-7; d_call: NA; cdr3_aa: CSARQDSYEQYF; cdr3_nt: TGCAGCGCCAGACAAGACTCCTACGAACAGTACTTC
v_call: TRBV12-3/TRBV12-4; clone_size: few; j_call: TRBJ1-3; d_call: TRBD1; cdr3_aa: CASTTGTVTGNTIYF; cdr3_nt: TGTGCCAGCACGACCGGGACAGTGACTGGAAACACCATATATTTT
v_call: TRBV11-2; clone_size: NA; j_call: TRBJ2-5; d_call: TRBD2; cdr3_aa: CTRSLVPASGQETQYF; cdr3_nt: TGTACCAGGAGCTTAGTCCCGGCTAGCGGGCAAGAGACTCAGTACTTC
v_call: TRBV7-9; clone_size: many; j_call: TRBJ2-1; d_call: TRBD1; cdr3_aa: CASSLGQGALNEQFF; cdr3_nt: TGTGCCAGCAGCTTAGGACAGGGGGCCCTCAATGAGCAGTTCTTC
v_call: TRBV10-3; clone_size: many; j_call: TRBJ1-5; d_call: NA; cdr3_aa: CAISERPDSNQPQHF; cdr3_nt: TGTGCCATCAGTGAGCGCCCAGACAGCAATCAGCCCCAGCATTTT
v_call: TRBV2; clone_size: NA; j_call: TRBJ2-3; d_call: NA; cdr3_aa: CASGELPSLGDTQYF; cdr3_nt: TGTGCCAGCGGTGAACTCCCGTCGTTGGGAGATACGCAGTATTTT
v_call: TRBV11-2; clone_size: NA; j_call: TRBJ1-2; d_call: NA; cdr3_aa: CASSLVRGFGHTF; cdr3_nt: TGTGCCAGCAGCTTGGTACGGGGGTTTGGCCACACCTTC
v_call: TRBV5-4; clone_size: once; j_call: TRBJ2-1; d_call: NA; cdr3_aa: CASSPEPGTSSYNKQFF; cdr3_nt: TGTGCCAGCAGCCCCGAACCGGGAACAAGCTCCTACAATAAGCAGTTCTTC
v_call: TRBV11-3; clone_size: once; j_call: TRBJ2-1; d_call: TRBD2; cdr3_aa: CTSNLSGSSGRGEQFF; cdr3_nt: TGTACCAGCAACTTATCAGGGAGTAGCGGGAGAGGTGAGCAGTTCTTC
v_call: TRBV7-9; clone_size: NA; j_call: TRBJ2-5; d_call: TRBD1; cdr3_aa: CASSSRNRGTQETEYF; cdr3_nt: TGTGCCAGCAGCTCACGGAACAGGGGAACGCAAGAGACCGAGTACTTC
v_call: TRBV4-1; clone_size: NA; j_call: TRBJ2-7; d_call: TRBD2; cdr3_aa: CASGQASSGSYEQYF; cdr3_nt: TGCGCCAGCGGCCAAGCTTCTAGCGGGAGCTACGAGCAATACTTC
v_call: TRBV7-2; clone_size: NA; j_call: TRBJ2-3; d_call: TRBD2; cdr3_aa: CASSLFGLAEVGDTPYF; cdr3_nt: TGTGCCAGCAGCTTATTCGGACTAGCGGAGGTGGGAGATACGCCGTATTTT
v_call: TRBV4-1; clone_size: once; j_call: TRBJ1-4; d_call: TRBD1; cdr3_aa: CASQDRDSRNEKLFF; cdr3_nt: TGCGCCAGCCAAGACCGGGACAGCCGAAATGAAAAACTGTTTTTT
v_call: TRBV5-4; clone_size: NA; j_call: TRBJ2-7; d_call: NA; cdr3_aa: CASSLGSSREQYF; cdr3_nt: TGTGCCAGCAGTTTAGGGAGTAGTCGTGAGCAGTACTTC
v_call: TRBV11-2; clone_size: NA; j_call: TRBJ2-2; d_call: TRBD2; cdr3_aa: CASSYGGGERRELFF; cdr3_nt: TGTGCCAGCAGCTACGGGGGGGGGGAACGTCGGGAGCTGTTTTTT
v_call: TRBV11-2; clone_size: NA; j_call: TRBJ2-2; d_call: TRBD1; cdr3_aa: CASSFDRDRAGTGSCLF; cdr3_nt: TGTGCCAGCAGCTTTGATCGGGACAGGGCCGGCACCGGGAGCTGTCTTTTT
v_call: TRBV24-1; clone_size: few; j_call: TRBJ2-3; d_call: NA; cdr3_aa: CATSDRQVSTQYF; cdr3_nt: TGTGCCACCAGTGATCGACAGGTCTCTACGCAGTATTTT
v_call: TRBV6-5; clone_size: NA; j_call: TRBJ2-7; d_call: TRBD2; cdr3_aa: CVTSPRGGEVGQYF; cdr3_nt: TGTGTCACCAGTCCCCGTGGGGGGGAGGTAGGGCAGTACTTC
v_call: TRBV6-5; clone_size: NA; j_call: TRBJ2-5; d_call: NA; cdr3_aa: CASSYGAAHETQYF; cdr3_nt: TGTGCCAGTAGTTATGGCGCGGCACATGAGACCCAGTACTTC
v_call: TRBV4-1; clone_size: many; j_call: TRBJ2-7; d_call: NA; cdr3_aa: CASSQLLLALPDKLGSYEQYF; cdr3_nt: TGCGCCAGCAGCCAGCTTCTTCTTGCCCTACCGGACAAACTTGGTTCCTACGAGCAGTACTTC
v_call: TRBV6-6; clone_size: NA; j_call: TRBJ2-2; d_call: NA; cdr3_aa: CANSYHRVDTGELFF; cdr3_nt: TGTGCCAACAGTTACCACAGGGTGGACACCGGGGAACTGTTTTTT
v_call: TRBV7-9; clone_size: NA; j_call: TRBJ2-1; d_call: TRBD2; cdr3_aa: CASSLRGLSGYNEQFF; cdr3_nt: TGTGCCAGCAGCTTACGGGGACTATCGGGTTACAATGAGCAGTTCTTC
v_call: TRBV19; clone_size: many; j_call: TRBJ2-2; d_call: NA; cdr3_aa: CASTYSGKNTGELFF; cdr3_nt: TGTGCCAGTACCTACTCAGGGAAGAACACCGGGGAGCTGTTTTTT
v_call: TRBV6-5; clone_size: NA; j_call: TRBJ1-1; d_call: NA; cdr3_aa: CASSWERGAAEAFF; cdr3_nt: TGTGCCAGTAGTTGGGAGAGAGGGGCGGCTGAAGCTTTCTTT
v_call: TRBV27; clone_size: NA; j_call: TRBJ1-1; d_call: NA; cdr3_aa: CASSLFGTGAANTEAFF; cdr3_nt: NA
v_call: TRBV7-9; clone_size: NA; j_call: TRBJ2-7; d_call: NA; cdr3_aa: CASSFSSYERYF; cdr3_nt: TGTGCCAGTAGCTTTAGCTCCTACGAGCGGTACTTC
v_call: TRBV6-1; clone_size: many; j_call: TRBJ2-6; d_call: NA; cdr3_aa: CASSEARTEWSGANVLTF; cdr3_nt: TGTGCCAGCAGTGAAGCTAGGACGGAGTGGTCTGGGGCCAACGTCCTGACTTTC
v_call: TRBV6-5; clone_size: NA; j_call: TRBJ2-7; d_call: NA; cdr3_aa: CASSPWMGDRPYEQYF; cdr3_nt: TGCGCCAGCAGTCCATGGATGGGGGACCGCCCCTACGAGCAGTACTTC
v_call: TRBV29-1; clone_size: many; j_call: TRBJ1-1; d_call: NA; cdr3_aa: CSVALAGMGTEAFF; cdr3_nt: TGCAGCGTTGCATTAGCGGGGATGGGAACTGAAGCTTTCTTT
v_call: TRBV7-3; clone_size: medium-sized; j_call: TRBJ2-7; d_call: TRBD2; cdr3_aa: CASRPSGGSYEQYF; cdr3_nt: TGTGCCAGCAGACCTAGCGGGGGCTCCTACGAGCAGTACTTC
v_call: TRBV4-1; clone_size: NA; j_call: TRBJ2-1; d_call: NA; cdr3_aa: CASSQVGRYNEQFF; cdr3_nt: TGCGCCAGCAGTCAGGTGGGAAGGTACAATGAGCAGTTCTTC
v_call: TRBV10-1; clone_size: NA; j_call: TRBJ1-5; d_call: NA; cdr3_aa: CASSEGRQPQHF; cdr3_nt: TGCGCCAGCAGTGAGGGACGTCAGCCCCAACATTTT
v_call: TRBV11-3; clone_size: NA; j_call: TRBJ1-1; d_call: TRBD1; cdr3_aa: CASSLTGGSEAFF; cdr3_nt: TGTGCCAGTAGCTTAACAGGGGGGTCTGAAGCTTTCTTT
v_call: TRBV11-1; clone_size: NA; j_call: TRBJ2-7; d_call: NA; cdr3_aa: CASSLARTIQYF; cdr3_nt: TGTGCCAGCAGCTTAGCGAGGACAATACAGTACTTC
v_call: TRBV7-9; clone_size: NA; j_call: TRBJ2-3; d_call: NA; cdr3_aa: CAIRSTSGLYTQYF; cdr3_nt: TGTGCCATCAGATCTACCTCCGGGTTATATACGCAATATTTT
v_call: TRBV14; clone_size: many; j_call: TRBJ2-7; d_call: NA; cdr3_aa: CASSLLGREQYF; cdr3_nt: TGTGCCAGCAGCCTGCTGGGGCGAGAGCAGTACTTC
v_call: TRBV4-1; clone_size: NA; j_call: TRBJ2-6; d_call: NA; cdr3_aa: CASSRVGTLNSGANVLAF; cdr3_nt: TGCGCCAGCAGCCGAGTCGGGACACTAAACTCTGGGGCCAACGTCCTGGCTTTC
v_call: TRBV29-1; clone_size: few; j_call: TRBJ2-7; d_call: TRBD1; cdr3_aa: CSVGQGNVHEQYF; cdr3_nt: TGCAGCGTTGGACAGGGGAATGTTCATGAGCAGTACTTC
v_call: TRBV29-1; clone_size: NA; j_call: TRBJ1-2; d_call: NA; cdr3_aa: CCGHVCYGYTF; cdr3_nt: TGCTGCGGACACGTGTGCTATGGCTACACCTTC
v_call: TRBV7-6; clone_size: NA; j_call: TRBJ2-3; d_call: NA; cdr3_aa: CASSFLADTQYF; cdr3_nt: TGTGCCAGCAGCTTTTTAGCGGATACGCAGTATTTT
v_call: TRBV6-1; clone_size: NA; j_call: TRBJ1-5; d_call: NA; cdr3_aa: CASSESETYNRPQHF; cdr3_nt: TGTGCCAGCAGTGAAAGTGAGACCTATAATCGGCCCCAGCATTTT
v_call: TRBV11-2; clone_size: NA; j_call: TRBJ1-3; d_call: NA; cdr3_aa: CVSAQGAGSTIYF; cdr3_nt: TGTGTCTCAGCCCAGGGAGCTGGGAGCACCATATATTTT
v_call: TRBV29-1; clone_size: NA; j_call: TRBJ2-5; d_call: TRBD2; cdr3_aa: CRVDDLAAQETQYF; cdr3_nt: TGCCGCGTTGATGATCTAGCGGCCCAAGAGACCCAGTACTTC
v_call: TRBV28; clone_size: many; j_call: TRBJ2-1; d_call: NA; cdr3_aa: CASSLKTQQFF; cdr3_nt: TGTGCCAGCAGCCTAAAGACCCAGCAGTTCTTC